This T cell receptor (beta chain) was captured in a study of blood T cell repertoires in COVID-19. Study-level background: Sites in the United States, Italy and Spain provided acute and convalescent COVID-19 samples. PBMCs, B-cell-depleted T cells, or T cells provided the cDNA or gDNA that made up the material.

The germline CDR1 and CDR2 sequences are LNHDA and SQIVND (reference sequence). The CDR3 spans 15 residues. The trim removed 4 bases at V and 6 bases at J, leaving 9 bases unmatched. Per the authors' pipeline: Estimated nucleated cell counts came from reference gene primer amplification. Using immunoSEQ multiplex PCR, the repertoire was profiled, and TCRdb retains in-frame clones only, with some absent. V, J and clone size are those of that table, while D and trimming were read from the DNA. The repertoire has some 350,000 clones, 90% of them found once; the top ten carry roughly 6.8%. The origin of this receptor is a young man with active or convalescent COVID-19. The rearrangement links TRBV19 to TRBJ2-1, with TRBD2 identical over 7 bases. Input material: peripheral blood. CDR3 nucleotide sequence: TGTGCCAGTAGTACGACTAGCCGTCCCCTCAATGAGCAGTTCTTC. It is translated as CASSTTSRPLNEQFF.